This TCR beta chain stems from a study of T-cell reconstitution after alpha-beta-depleted transplantation in children. Per the germline V gene, CDR1 is SQVTM and CDR2 is ANQGSEA. The CDR3 contains 12 residues. The ends were cut back, 6 bases at V and 1 base at J, with 9 bases in the middle. Study-wide results and limits: After one year, T-cell counts and TCRbeta diversity mostly came from new T cells.

A TCRbeta library incorporating unique molecular identifiers was prepared. TCRdb reanalysed the PCR reads using MiXCR and keeps one entry per CDR3 protein. The sample records 400,000 to 450,000 distinct CDR3 sequences, approximately 41% being singletons. This clonotype was recorded many times. Its antigen is unidentified. This receptor was identified in a girl aged 2 to 9 with aplastic anemia, due to receive a stem cell transplant. The gene calls are TRBV29-1 and TRBJ1-1; no reliable D call. The source was PBMCs, collected before TCRalphabeta/CD19-depleted stem cell transplant. The CDR3 sequence is CSVSQTNTEAFF. As DNA, the CDR3 is TGCAGCGTATCACAGACGAACACTGAAGCTTTCTTT.